The source of this T cell receptor beta chain is a study of CD8+ T cells in alopecia areata. As for the study in general: Those treated were given oral tofacitinib at 5 to 10 mg twice daily.

The ends were cut back, 0 bases at V and 2 bases at J, with 12 bases in the middle. CDR3 length: 16 amino acids. CDR1 LNHNV and CDR2 YYDKDF come from the germline V gene (reference sequence). Sample treatment: oral pan-JAK inhibitor, 5-10 mg twice daily. RNA, once extracted, was reverse transcribed into cDNA for use as the sequencing template. Produced via immunoSEQ multiplex PCR; TCRdb's table is partial and in-frame only. The sample consists of under 200,000 clones, around 60% of them appearing once. With regard to this clone: Its antigen is undetermined.

Study-wide findings and caveats: Scalp data also include sequences from resident alphabeta T cells of normal skin.

The material was CD4+ T cells sorted from blood, obtained at week 24, from a patient treated with tofacitinib. This chain joins TRBV15 and TRBJ2-3; D not certain. This receptor was obtained from a human donor with alopecia areata. The CDR3 DNA sequence: TGTGCCACCAGCAGAGATAAGAACTCCTTCACAGATACGCAGTATTTT. Protein sequence: CATSRDKNSFTDTQYF.